A selection of T cell receptor beta chains follows, all from one sample in a study of PD-1 blockade in classical Hodgkin lymphoma. Sequenced by immunoSEQ multiplex PCR; TCRdb stores in-frame clones only, minus some. The repertoire consists of some 9,500 clones, with over 70% occurring once and the leading ten covering 10%. The material was CD8+ T cells from blood, obtained before the fourth cycle of nivolumab. The receptor source for this set is a human donor with classical Hodgkin lymphoma. Each CDR3 is given with its conserved first and last residue. Fields, in order: J gene, V gene, clone size, D gene, CDR3 DNA, CDR3 protein. The D gene is left open where the match is weak. A clone size is listed for some rows: how often the clone was seen (once, few, many), or a class if it is expanded.

J: TRBJ1-4
V: TRBV4-3
size: NA
D: NA
DNA: TGCGCCAGCAGCCAACTGGGCAGCGGTGAAAAACTGTTTTTT
CDR3: CASSQLGSGEKLFF

J: TRBJ2-1
V: TRBV4-2
size: NA
D: TRBD1
DNA: TGTGCCAGCAGCCTCCCGGGACAGGGGACGGGGAATGAGCAGTTCTTC
CDR3: CASSLPGQGTGNEQFF

J: TRBJ1-2
V: TRBV6-5
size: few
D: NA
DNA: TGTGCCAGCAAATCTAGTGACTATGGCTACACCTTC
CDR3: CASKSSDYGYTF

J: TRBJ2-7
V: TRBV7-9
size: NA
D: NA
DNA: TGTGCCAGCAGCCCCCGTGTCCACGAGCAGTACTTC
CDR3: CASSPRVHEQYF

J: TRBJ2-5
V: TRBV5-1
size: NA
D: TRBD1
DNA: TGCGCCAGCAGCTTGACAGGGGGGAACCAAGAGACCCAGTACTTC
CDR3: CASSLTGGNQETQYF

J: TRBJ2-3
V: TRBV27
size: NA
D: NA
DNA: TGTGCCAGCAGTCCAGGGGGCACAGATACGCAGTATTTT
CDR3: CASSPGGTDTQYF

J: TRBJ2-3
V: TRBV7-9
size: once
D: NA
DNA: TGTGCCAGCAGCTCGGGAAGCACAGATACGCAGTATTTT
CDR3: CASSSGSTDTQYF

J: TRBJ2-7
V: TRBV27
size: few
D: NA
DNA: TGTGCCAGCAGTTTATCATGGGGGGACTACGAGCAGTACTTC
CDR3: CASSLSWGDYEQYF

J: TRBJ2-3
V: TRBV4-1
size: NA
D: NA
DNA: TGCGCCAGCAGCCAGGCTACTAGTCTGGGTCCAGATACGCAGTATTTT
CDR3: CASSQATSLGPDTQYF

J: TRBJ2-2
V: TRBV7-6
size: NA
D: NA
DNA: TGTGCCAGCAGCTTAGGGCGGGCTCGCGGTGGGGAGCTGTTTTTT
CDR3: CASSLGRARGGELFF

J: TRBJ2-7
V: TRBV19
size: NA
D: NA
DNA: TGTGCCAGTAGTGTAAGGCCCTTCTACGAGCAGTACTTC
CDR3: CASSVRPFYEQYF

J: TRBJ2-3
V: TRBV11-2
size: NA
D: NA
DNA: TGTGCCAGCAGCTTAGAATGGGGCGGGGCTCCCACAGATACGCAGTATTTT
CDR3: CASSLEWGGAPTDTQYF

J: TRBJ1-1
V: TRBV30
size: NA
D: NA
DNA: TGTGCCTGGGACGGGACCGGGATGGCTGAAGCTTTCTTT
CDR3: CAWDGTGMAEAFF

J: TRBJ2-7
V: TRBV11-2
size: NA
D: TRBD1
DNA: TGTGCCAGCAGCTTCGGGACAGGGAGTTACGAGCAGTACTTC
CDR3: CASSFGTGSYEQYF

J: TRBJ1-1
V: TRBV5-5
size: NA
D: NA
DNA: TGTGCCAGCAGCTTGTGGGGTCGGTCCAGGGTGAACACTGAAGCTTTCTTT
CDR3: CASSLWGRSRVNTEAFF

J: TRBJ2-3
V: TRBV27
size: NA
D: TRBD2
DNA: TGTGCCAGCAGTTTATTTGGGACTAGCGGGTTAGGCACAGATACGCAGTATTTT
CDR3: CASSLFGTSGLGTDTQYF

J: TRBJ2-1
V: TRBV9
size: NA
D: TRBD1
DNA: TGTGCCAGCAGCGAGGTGACAGGGGGTAGCCGCAATGAGCAGTTCTTC
CDR3: CASSEVTGGSRNEQFF

J: TRBJ1-2
V: TRBV7-9
size: once
D: NA
DNA: TGTGCCAGCAGCTTAGACAGCCCCGGCCTTGGCTACACCTTC
CDR3: CASSLDSPGLGYTF

J: TRBJ2-7
V: TRBV9
size: NA
D: NA
DNA: TGTGCCAGCAGCGTAGCTCTAGGGGGAGCCTACGAGCAGTACTTC
CDR3: CASSVALGGAYEQYF

J: TRBJ2-1
V: TRBV5-6
size: NA
D: TRBD2
DNA: TGTGCCAGCAGCTTGGGGACTAGCACATACAATGAGCAGTTCTTC
CDR3: CASSLGTSTYNEQFF

J: TRBJ1-1
V: TRBV30
size: NA
D: NA
DNA: TGTGCCTGGAGTTTGACGAACACTGAAGCTTTCTTT
CDR3: CAWSLTNTEAFF

J: TRBJ1-4
V: TRBV11-3
size: NA
D: NA
DNA: TGTGCCAGCAGCCTATTGGACCCCCGCACTAATGAAAAACTGTTTTTT
CDR3: CASSLLDPRTNEKLFF

J: TRBJ2-7
V: TRBV28
size: NA
D: NA
DNA: TGTGCCAGCAATTTAAGTGACGGATACGAGCAGTACTTC
CDR3: CASNLSDGYEQYF

J: TRBJ2-5
V: TRBV28
size: NA
D: NA
DNA: TGTGCCAGCAGTTACCCACGGCGGACCCCCGACCAAGAGACCCAGTACTTC
CDR3: CASSYPRRTPDQETQYF

J: TRBJ2-5
V: TRBV19
size: NA
D: NA
DNA: TGTGCCAGTAGTATAGCCCGGACGGATGCGGAGACCCAGTACTTC
CDR3: CASSIARTDAETQYF

J: TRBJ1-1
V: TRBV19
size: NA
D: NA
DNA: TGTGCCAGTAGTATAGGGTGGGCGAACACTGAAGCTTTCTTT
CDR3: CASSIGWANTEAFF

J: TRBJ1-3
V: TRBV28
size: NA
D: TRBD1
DNA: TGTGCCAGCAGCCACGGGACAGAAGGAAACACCATATATTTT
CDR3: CASSHGTEGNTIYF

J: TRBJ1-1
V: TRBV9
size: NA
D: TRBD1
DNA: TGTGCCAGCAGCGCCGTGGACAGGGTGAACACTGAAGCTTTCTTT
CDR3: CASSAVDRVNTEAFF

J: TRBJ1-3
V: TRBV5-6
size: NA
D: NA
DNA: TGTGCCAGCAGCCCACCGGGAGGCCTGGGAGGCGGAAACACCATATATTTT
CDR3: CASSPPGGLGGGNTIYF

J: TRBJ2-2
V: TRBV29-1
size: NA
D: TRBD2
DNA: TGCAGCGTCCCAGAGCGGGGCGCGAACACCGGGGAGCTGTTTTTT
CDR3: CSVPERGANTGELFF

J: TRBJ2-2
V: TRBV5-6
size: once
D: NA
DNA: TGTGCCAGCAGCTTGTGGGTCGGGGAGCTGTTTTTT
CDR3: CASSLWVGELFF

J: TRBJ1-2
V: TRBV11-3
size: NA
D: TRBD1
DNA: TGTGCCAGCAGCTTAGCGGGAGGGGGCGCTAACTATGGCTACACCTTC
CDR3: CASSLAGGGANYGYTF

J: TRBJ2-1
V: TRBV7-3
size: few
D: TRBD2
DNA: TGTGCCAGCAGCGTTGGGACTAACAATGAGCAGTTCTTC
CDR3: CASSVGTNNEQFF

J: TRBJ2-3
V: TRBV9
size: NA
D: TRBD2
DNA: TGTGCCAGCAGCGCTAGCGGGACTAGCACAGATACGCAGTATTTT
CDR3: CASSASGTSTDTQYF

J: TRBJ2-7
V: TRBV28
size: NA
D: NA
DNA: TGTGCCAGCAGTATACTCAGGGAGGGGGCGAGGGAGCAGTACTTC
CDR3: CASSILREGAREQYF

J: TRBJ2-7
V: TRBV6-6
size: few
D: NA
DNA: TGTGCCAGCAGCCCCAGGGGACTAGAGCAGTACTTC
CDR3: CASSPRGLEQYF

J: TRBJ2-7
V: TRBV6-1
size: NA
D: NA
DNA: TGTGCCAGCAGTGTAACCATAGGCACCTACGAGCAGTACTTC
CDR3: CASSVTIGTYEQYF

J: TRBJ2-7
V: TRBV7-9
size: NA
D: TRBD1
DNA: TGTGCCAGCAGCTTAGGGACAGGGGGCGCGCCCTACGAGCAGTACTTC
CDR3: CASSLGTGGAPYEQYF

J: TRBJ2-7
V: TRBV7-8
size: NA
D: NA
DNA: TGTGCCAGCAGCCCCCTGGACGAGCAGTACTTC
CDR3: CASSPLDEQYF

J: TRBJ2-5
V: TRBV2
size: NA
D: NA
DNA: TGTGCCAGCAGTGAATGGGCCAGTCAAGAGACCCAGTACTTC
CDR3: CASSEWASQETQYF

J: TRBJ1-1
V: TRBV25-1
size: NA
D: NA
DNA: TGTGCCAGCAGTGAAACAGTAACTGAAGCTTTCTTT
CDR3: CASSETVTEAFF

J: TRBJ1-5
V: TRBV2
size: once
D: NA
DNA: TGTGCCAGCAGCGAAACAGGGTATAGCAATCAGCCCCAGCATTTT
CDR3: CASSETGYSNQPQHF

J: TRBJ1-5
V: TRBV6-6
size: NA
D: NA
DNA: TGTGCCAGCAGTTACTCGGACGGAAATCAGCCCCAGCATTTT
CDR3: CASSYSDGNQPQHF

J: TRBJ2-7
V: TRBV11-1
size: NA
D: NA
DNA: TGTGCCAGCAGCAAAGAGGGGTCCCTCCTCTCCTACGAGCAGTACTTC
CDR3: CASSKEGSLLSYEQYF

J: TRBJ1-2
V: TRBV6-4
size: NA
D: NA
DNA: TGTGCCAGCAGTGACCCGGGACATGAACCCTCGGATGGCTACACCTTC
CDR3: CASSDPGHEPSDGYTF

J: TRBJ2-7
V: TRBV19
size: once
D: NA
DNA: TGTGCCAGTGCCTCTAGCTTGGGTTCCTACGAGCAGTACTTC
CDR3: CASASSLGSYEQYF

J: TRBJ1-1
V: TRBV6-6
size: NA
D: NA
DNA: TGTGCCAGCAGCGCCGGCGGTTTCTCCACTGAAGCTTTCTTT
CDR3: CASSAGGFSTEAFF

J: TRBJ2-7
V: TRBV29-1
size: NA
D: TRBD1
DNA: TGCAGCGTTGAAGATAGGGGGACAGGGAGCTACGAGCAGTACTTC
CDR3: CSVEDRGTGSYEQYF

J: TRBJ2-5
V: TRBV7-9
size: NA
D: NA
DNA: TGTGCCAGCAGCGAGGGGGTTTTAGAGACCCAGTACTTC
CDR3: CASSEGVLETQYF

J: TRBJ1-6
V: TRBV9
size: NA
D: TRBD1
DNA: TGTGCCAGCAGCGGGGGACAGGCTCCATCACCCCTCCACTTT
CDR3: CASSGGQAPSPLHF

J: TRBJ2-1
V: TRBV2
size: NA
D: TRBD1
DNA: TGTGCCAGCAGCCGGGACAGCCTTATCGTTGAGCAGTTCTTC
CDR3: CASSRDSLIVEQFF

J: TRBJ2-7
V: TRBV28
size: NA
D: TRBD2
DNA: TGTGCCAGCGGCGTTGGGACTAGCAGCTACTACGAGCAGTACTTC
CDR3: CASGVGTSSYYEQYF

J: TRBJ2-2
V: TRBV4-3
size: NA
D: TRBD2
DNA: TGCGCCAGCAGCCCTTCAGCGGGGTCGAACACCGGGGAGCTGTTTTTT
CDR3: CASSPSAGSNTGELFF

J: TRBJ1-1
V: TRBV7-2
size: NA
D: TRBD1
DNA: TGTGCCAGCAGCACCATTGGGACAGTCACTGAAGCTTTCTTT
CDR3: CASSTIGTVTEAFF

J: TRBJ2-2
V: TRBV7-7
size: NA
D: NA
DNA: TGTGCCAGCAGCCCCTTCGTCACCGGGGAGCTGTTTTTT
CDR3: CASSPFVTGELFF

J: TRBJ2-3
V: TRBV27
size: NA
D: TRBD2
DNA: TGTGCCAGCAGGACTAAAGCGGGGGGTATAGATACGCAGTATTTT
CDR3: CASRTKAGGIDTQYF

J: TRBJ1-2
V: TRBV4-3
size: few
D: NA
DNA: TGCGCCAGCAGCCAAGATTGGCAGGGGCCAACCTGGGACTATGGCTACACCTTC
CDR3: CASSQDWQGPTWDYGYTF